Sequencing of this T cell receptor (delta chain) was carried out in a study of γδ T cells in repeated Plasmodium falciparum infection. General study results and limits: Many TCRgamma sequences overlapped between individuals in stable Vgamma9/Vdelta2+ repertoires.

J was trimmed by 4 bases and V by 3 bases; bases with no gene match: 11. The CDR3 spans 17 residues. Germline values: CDR1 GEAIGNYY, CDR2 EKD. This clone was observed at least ten times. What it recognizes is unknown. The protein recorded in TCRdb matches a much larger clone and deviates from this DNA's translation at residue 5, suggesting a read error; the protein here is obtained by translating the DNA. TCRdb called clones from the multiplex PCR reads again using CATT. The sample consists of approximately 90,000 delta-chain clones, 0.98% of them appearing once. Flow sorting of PBMC yielded separate Vgamma9/Vdelta2+ and Vdelta2-negative gammadelta T cell populations for bulk repertoire analysis.

This chain links TRDV2 with TRDJ2; 9 nucleotides agree with TRDD3. The clonotype was recovered from a pool of human donors (malaria-infected and uninfected, not separated). The source material was gamma-delta T cells from blood. CDR3 nucleotides: TGTGCCTGTGACGCAGTAGGGGATACGCGGGCGACAGCACAACTCTTCTTT. Amino acids: CACDAVGDTRATAQLFF.